One sample yielded the 4 T cell receptor beta chains listed below, sequenced in a study of blood T cell repertoires in COVID-19. Only in-frame clones appear in the TCRdb table, and some are missing; sequencing was by immunoSEQ multiplex PCR. The repertoire has about 120,000 clones, approximately 83% of them found once; the top ten carry approximately 12%. The sequencing sample was made of peripheral blood. The source is a man between 60 and 75 years old with acute or convalescent COVID-19.

The CDR3 here is CASSVTSGRMGTQYF. The CDR3 nucleotides read TGTGCCAGTAGCGTGACTAGCGGGAGGATGGGGACCCAGTACTTC. The chain combines TRBV19 with TRBJ2-5; 13 nucleotides agree with TRBD2. The CDR3 loop spans 15 amino acids. CDR1 and CDR2 from the germline V gene are LNHDA and SQIVND (reference sequence). Trimming at V came to 6 bases and at J to 7 bases, leaving 8 bases not matched to a gene.

This chain links TRBV30 with TRBJ1-1; D gene ambiguous. Germline CDR1 is GTSNPN and CDR2 is SVGIG (reference sequence). This CDR3 contains 12 residues. V gave up 8 bases and J gave up 0 bases, with 10 bases separating them. DNA for the CDR3: TGTGCCCTTGGCGGATTGAACACTGAAGCTTTCTTT. Protein sequence: CALGGLNTEAFF.

The chain combines TRBV5-4 with TRBJ2-3, with TRBD2 as a possible D gene (5 bases). This CDR3 has 13 residues. The germline CDR1 and CDR2 sequences are SGHNT and YYREEE (reference sequence). V lost 0 bases, J lost 11 bases, and 13 bases lay in between. The CDR3 DNA reads as TGTGCCAGCAGCTTGGAACTAGACCCAAAGCAGTATTTT. This sequence encodes CASSLELDPKQYF.

This clone has only a few counts. The rearrangement uses TRBV19 and TRBJ1-1; 8 bases line up with TRBD1. Germline V lookup: CDR1 LNHDA, CDR2 SQIVND (reference sequence). V was pared by 3 bases and J by 1 base, with 16 bases of the junction left unmatched. This CDR3 contains 19 residues. The CDR3: CASSIRVRGPGFRNTEAFF. CDR3 sequence (DNA): TGTGCCAGTAGTATTAGAGTCAGGGGGCCAGGCTTTCGGAACACTGAAGCTTTCTTT.